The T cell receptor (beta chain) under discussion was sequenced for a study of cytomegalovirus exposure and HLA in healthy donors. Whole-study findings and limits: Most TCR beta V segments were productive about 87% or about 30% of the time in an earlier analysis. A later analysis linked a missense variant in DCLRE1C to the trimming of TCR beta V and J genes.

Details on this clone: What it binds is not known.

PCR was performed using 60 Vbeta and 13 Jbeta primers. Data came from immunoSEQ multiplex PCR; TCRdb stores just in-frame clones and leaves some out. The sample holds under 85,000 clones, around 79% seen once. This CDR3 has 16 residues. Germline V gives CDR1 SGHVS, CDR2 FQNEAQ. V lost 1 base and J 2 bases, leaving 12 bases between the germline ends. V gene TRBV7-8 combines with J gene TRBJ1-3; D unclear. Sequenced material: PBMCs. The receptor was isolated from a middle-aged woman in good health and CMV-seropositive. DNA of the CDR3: TGTGCCAGCAGCTTAGGTCGTCCGGCGGCTGGAAACACCATATATTTT. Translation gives CASSLGRPAAGNTIYF. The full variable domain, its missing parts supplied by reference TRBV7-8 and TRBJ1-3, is GAGVSQSPRYKVAKRGQDVALRCDPISGHVSLFWYQQALGQGPEFLTYFQNEAQLDKSGLPSDRFFAERPEGSVSTLKIQRTQQEDSAVYLCASSLGRPAAGNTIYFGEGSWLTVV.